This is a list of T cell receptor beta chains from one sample in a study of cytomegalovirus exposure and HLA in healthy donors. Only in-frame clones appear in the TCRdb table, and some are missing; sequencing was by immunoSEQ multiplex PCR. Here the sample spans about 150,000 clones, around 79% being singletons. Sequencing was performed on PBMCs. The receptors were sampled from a man aged 25-45 years in good health and CMV-seropositive. Both conserved end residues are part of each CDR3. Each record gives: V gene, clone size, D gene, J gene, CDR3 DNA, CDR3 protein. D genes are given only for firm matches. Some rows have no size entry. The others give once, few or many, or a class for an expanded clone.

TRBV7-6	once	TRBD1	TRBJ1-3	TGTGCCAGCAGCGCGGACAGGGGAAACACCATATATTTT	CASSADRGNTIYF
TRBV27	.	TRBD2	TRBJ2-7	TGTGCCAGCAGTGATGGGACTAGCAGCTACGAGCAGTACTTC	CASSDGTSSYEQYF
TRBV15	.	.	TRBJ1-3	TGTGCCACCAGCAGAGATCTTCCAGGCACTGGAAACACCATATATTTT	CATSRDLPGTGNTIYF
TRBV5-1	.	TRBD1	TRBJ2-7	TGCGCCAGCAGACTATCAGGACAGGGGACCGACGAGCAGTACTTC	CASRLSGQGTDEQYF
TRBV19	.	.	TRBJ1-5	TGTGCCAGTAGTATAGTCTCAGGGAATCAGCCCCAGCATTTT	CASSIVSGNQPQHF
TRBV5-4	.	TRBD2	TRBJ2-7	TGTGCCAGCAGCCTTACTAGCGGGAGTACTTACGAGCAGTACTTC	CASSLTSGSTYEQYF
TRBV30	.	TRBD1	TRBJ2-6	TGTGCCGGCCAGGGGGCTTCGGGGGCCAACGTCCTGACTTTC	CAGQGASGANVLTF
TRBV6-5	once	TRBD1	TRBJ1-6	TGTGCCAGCACACAGGGGGACTATAATTCACCCCTCCACTTT	CASTQGDYNSPLHF
TRBV2	.	.	TRBJ1-1	TGTGCCAGCAGTGAATTTTATCTGGGAGGGACTTACGAAGCTTTCTTT	CASSEFYLGGTYEAFF
TRBV29-1	.	TRBD2	TRBJ2-7	TGCAGCGTTCTAGAGGGGACTAGCCACGAGCAGTACTTC	CSVLEGTSHEQYF
TRBV6-6	.	.	TRBJ1-6	TGTGCCAGCAGTTACCTGGCAGGGGATTCACCCCTCCACTTT	CASSYLAGDSPLHF
TRBV7-9	.	.	TRBJ1-5	TGTGCCAGCAGCTTAGACAGGGTGAATCAGCCCCAGCATTTT	CASSLDRVNQPQHF
TRBV6-5	.	.	TRBJ2-7	TGTGCCAGCAGTTACCGTGCTAGAGTAAGGGAGCAGTACTTC	CASSYRARVREQYF